Presented here are 9 T cell receptor beta chains from one specimen sequenced in a study of CD8+ T cells in alopecia areata. Treatment in this sample: oral pan-JAK inhibitor, 5-10 mg twice daily. It was cDNA, reverse transcribed from extracted RNA, that served as the sequencing template. The assay was immunoSEQ multiplex PCR, and TCRdb's table has in-frame clones only and misses some. The top ten hold roughly 25% of the sample, which has around 110,000 clones, 84% seen once. The sample consisted of CD8+ T cells sorted from blood, taken at week 24, from a patient treated with tofacitinib. The receptors come from a human donor with alopecia areata.

This clone was observed a handful of times. The chain links TRBV29-1 to TRBJ2-3; possibly TRBD1 for D (6 bases). Trimming stripped 4 bases from V and 8 bases from J, with 19 bases between. Germline V gives CDR1 SQVTM, CDR2 ANQGSEA. CDR3 size: 14 residues. This CDR3 is CSVVSRAIRGTQYF. CDR3 sequence (DNA): TGCAGCGTTGTTTCCAGGGCCATCAGGGGTACGCAGTATTTT.

This chain links TRBV19 with TRBJ2-4; TRBD1 might be the D (6 bases). The CDR3 totals 15 residues. With 6 bases removed from V and 5 bases from J, the gap between germline ends came to 17 bases. Germline assignment: CDR1 LNHDA and CDR2 SQIVND (reference sequence). CDR3 amino acids: CASRSTQGFQNIQYF. The DNA of the CDR3 is TGTGCCAGTAGATCTACACAGGGTTTCCAAAACATTCAGTACTTC.

The V and J genes are TRBV4-1 and TRBJ2-7, with 8 bases aligning to TRBD1. The CDR3 runs to 15 residues. J was trimmed by 5 bases and V by 4 bases; bases with no gene match: 10. From germline, CDR1 is MGHRA and CDR2 YSYEKL. CDR3 residues: CASSRRTGSMDEQYF. The CDR3 DNA reads as TGCGCCAGCAGCCGAAGGACAGGGAGCATGGACGAGCAGTACTTC.

The J gene is TRBJ2-2, the V gene TRBV30; a possible D gene is TRBD2 (5 bases). Germline V gene data show CDR1 as GTSNPN and CDR2 as SVGIG (reference sequence). Between the trimmed V and J ends, which lost 5 bases and 7 bases, there was a span of 17 bases. The CDR3 covers 14 residues. In nucleotides, the CDR3 is TGTGCCTGGCTCGGCCCAAAAAGCGGCGGGGAGCTGTTTTTT. Encoded protein: CAWLGPKSGGELFF. The whole variable domain, remainder taken from reference TRBV30 and TRBJ2-2, is SQTIHQWPATLVQPVGSPLSLECTVEGTSNPNLYWYRQAAGRGLQLLFYSVGIGQISSEVPQNLSASRPQDRQFILSSKKLLLSDSGFYLCAWLGPKSGGELFFGEGSRLTVL.

This chain joins TRBV5-1 and TRBJ2-7, with TRBD1 matching 9 bases. V gave up 4 bases and J gave up 3 bases; unmatched junction bases: 5. CDR1 is SGHRS, CDR2 YFSETQ, per germline. The CDR3 is 14 residues long. CDR3: CASSGGQGFYEQYF. Written as DNA, the CDR3 is TGCGCCAGCAGCGGGGGACAGGGTTTCTACGAGCAGTACTTC. The full variable domain, completed using reference TRBV5-1 and TRBJ2-7, is KAGVTQTPRYLIKTRGQQVTLSCSPISGHRSVSWYQQTPGQGLQFLFEYFSETQRNKGNFPGRFSGRQFSNSRSEMNVSTLELGDSALYLCASSGGQGFYEQYFGPGTRLTVT.

This clone appeared a few times. The V call is TRBV29-1, the J call TRBJ2-2; D assignment may be TRBD1 or TRBD2 (5 bases each). Deletions cut 5 bases from V and 6 bases from J, with 13 bases between. CDR3 size: 13 residues. Germline V gene sequence: CDR1 SQVTM, CDR2 ANQGSEA. CDR3 protein: CSVLRGVPGELFF. As DNA, the CDR3 is TGCAGCGTTCTAAGAGGGGTACCCGGGGAGCTGTTTTTT.

J is TRBJ1-2 and V is TRBV7-2; D is possibly TRBD1 (6 bases). The germline V and J ends were trimmed by 0 bases and 3 bases, with 8 bases remaining between them. There are 14 residues in the CDR3. Germline loops: CDR1 SGHTA, CDR2 FQGNSA. The CDR3 region is CASSLAGADYGYTF. CDR3 coding DNA: TGTGCCAGCAGCTTAGCGGGGGCTGACTATGGCTACACCTTC.

The genes are TRBV5-4 and TRBJ2-5; tentatively, D is TRBD2 (6 bases). Germline assignment: CDR1 SGHNT and CDR2 YYREEE (reference sequence). Trimming cost V 2 bases and J 5 bases, with 13 bases left between them. The CDR3 is made up of 14 amino acids. The CDR3, as DNA: TGTGCCAGCAGCTTTGACCTGGGAGGTGAGACCCAGTACTTC. This gives the protein CASSFDLGGETQYF.

This clone was seen once. This sequence joins TRBV29-1 and TRBJ2-1; 7 bases map to TRBD1. CDR1 and CDR2 (germline): SQVTM, ANQGSEA. The V and J ends lost 4 bases and 7 bases, in that order; junction bases with no gene match: 7. The CDR3 is 13 residues long. The CDR3 coding sequence is TGCAGCGTTGTAGGGGACAGAACAAATGAGCAGTTCTTC. As protein: CSVVGDRTNEQFF.